These 6 T cell receptor beta chains were sequenced from one sample in a study of blood T cells in healthy people across ages. A second roughly 6 to 12 cycle PCR used barcoded and J-beta primers. Each CDR3 protein is one row after TCRdb ran MiXCR on the 5' RACE reads. The profile shows around 800,000 distinct CDR3 sequences, around half of them singletons. The material sequenced was blood. The receptors come from a man aged 80 or over in good health.

The chain uses TRBV5-1 and TRBJ2-5; weak D call: TRBD1 (6 bases). In germline, CDR1 is SGHRS, CDR2 YFSETQ. CDR3 length: 14 residues. V gave up 4 bases and J gave up 5 bases, with 15 bases separating them. The DNA for the CDR3 is TGCGCCAGCAGCGACCAGGGACAAAGGGAGACCCAGTACTTC. Amino acid sequence: CASSDQGQRETQYF.

The rearrangement uses TRBV7-2 and TRBJ1-1; TRBD1 might be the D (5 bases). The CDR3 runs to 12 residues. In germline, CDR1 is SGHTA, CDR2 FQGNSA. Trimming left V 2 bases short and J 11 bases short, with 12 bases between. For the CDR3, the DNA is TGTGCCAGCAGCTTATCAAGGGGTCGTGCTTTCTTT. This translates into CASSLSRGRAFF. The full variable domain, rest sourced from reference TRBV7-2 and TRBJ1-1, is GAGVSQSPSNKVTEKGKDVELRCDPISGHTALYWYRQSLGQGLEFLIYFQGNSAPDKSGLPSDRFSAERTGGSVSTLTIQRTQQEDSAVYLCASSLSRGRAFFGQGTRLTVV.

The chain combines TRBV27 with TRBJ1-4, with 7 bases fitting TRBD1. V gave up 8 bases and J gave up 3 bases; unmatched junction bases: 6. CDR3 length equals 14 residues. Germline-derived CDR1 and CDR2 are MNHEY and SMNVEV (reference sequence). This chain's CDR3 is CASSTGRPNEKLFF. The CDR3, as DNA: TGTGCCAGCTCGACAGGGCGGCCTAATGAAAAACTGTTTTTT. Filled out from reference TRBV27 and TRBJ1-4, the complete variable domain reads EAQVTQNPRYLITVTGKKLTVTCSQNMNHEYMSWYRQDPGLGLRQIYYSMNVEVTDKGDVPEGYKVSRKEKRNFPLILESPSPNQTSLYFCASSTGRPNEKLFFGSGTQLSVL.

There are a few counts of this clonotype. The chain has TRBV11-3 and TRBJ1-4; D unresolved. The CDR3 runs 13 residues. V was cut by 5 bases and J by 8 bases, with 12 bases left in between. The germline V gene has CDR1 SGHNT and CDR2 YENEEA. The CDR3 loop reads CASSQGYAEKLFF. CDR3 DNA sequence: TGTGCCAGCAGCCAAGGATACGCAGAAAAACTGTTTTTT.

As concerns this clonotype: Given a much more abundant clone one base away, this may be a read error. The gene calls are TRBV7-2 and TRBJ2-3; 8 positions match TRBD2. The CDR3 consists of 16 residues. Germline assignment: CDR1 SGHTA and CDR2 FQGNSA. The CDR3 loop is CASSTGLGRGTDAQYF. In DNA, the CDR3 is TGTGCCAGCAGCACGGGACTAGGCCGCGGCACAGATGCGCAGTATTTT. The complete variable domain, with remaining parts taken from reference TRBV7-2 and TRBJ2-3, reads GAGVSQSPSNKVTEKGKDVELRCDPISGHTALYWYRQSLGQGLEFLIYFQGNSAPDKSGLPSDRFSAERTGGSVSTLTIQRTQQEDSAVYLCASSTGLGRGTDAQYFGPGTRLTVL.

J is TRBJ2-3 and V is TRBV3-1, with D maybe TRBD1 (5 bases). V shed 1 base and J shed 6 bases, with 14 bases lying between them. This CDR3 contains 15 residues. CDR1 is LGHDT and CDR2 is YNNKEL in the germline V gene (reference sequence). The CDR3 reads CASSQASGLGDTQYF. Here the CDR3 DNA reads TGTGCCAGCAGCCAAGCATCAGGGTTGGGGGATACGCAGTATTTT.